The 15 T cell receptor beta chains reported below all come from one sample, sequenced in a study of radiation and T cells in renal cell carcinoma. Profiling relied on immunoSEQ multiplex PCR, and the TCRdb table lists in-frame clones only, not all of them. The sample holds some 120,000 clones, about 88% seen once. The time point is: blood 2 weeks post-SBRT. Regarding treatment: 15 Gy SBRT to primary tumor, nephrectomy 4 weeks later. The sample here was blood, taken from a patient whose treatment included radiotherapy and nephrectomy. The receptors originated from a woman between 70 and 85 years old with renal cell carcinoma.

The J gene is TRBJ1-1, the V gene TRBV4-3, with 7 positions matching TRBD1. This CDR3 has 15 residues. The junction had 7 bases not matched to a gene; V was cut back by 1 base and J by 5 bases. Germline CDR1 and CDR2: LGHNA and YSLEER. The CDR3: CASSQGTGKGTEAFF. The CDR3 DNA reads as TGCGCCAGCAGCCAAGGGACAGGAAAGGGAACTGAAGCTTTCTTT.

The chain links TRBV5-4 to TRBJ1-2; D is possibly TRBD1 (5 bases). CDR1 and CDR2 (germline): SGHNT, YYREEE (reference sequence). Trimming pared 2 bases from V and 7 bases from J, leaving 15 bases between. The CDR3 loop spans 14 amino acids. As DNA, the CDR3 is TGTGCCAGCAGCTTTTATGGGGCCTTAAGTGGCTACACCTTC. This sequence encodes CASSFYGALSGYTF.

The chain uses TRBV18 and TRBJ2-2, with 8 bases matching TRBD2. CDR3 size: 15 residues. V lost 0 bases to trimming and J lost 7 bases; unmatched junction nucleotides: 4. The germline V gene has CDR1 KGHSH and CDR2 LQKENI. In nucleotides, the CDR3 is TGTGCCAGCTCACCACCATCGCGGGGGGACGGGGAGCTGTTTTTT. Translated: CASSPPSRGDGELFF.

This clone was seen more than once but under ten times. CDR3: CASSLAKDTQYF. DNA of the CDR3: TGTGCCAGCAGCTTGGCCAAGGATACGCAGTATTTT. This chain connects TRBV5-6 to TRBJ2-3; D gene ambiguous. The CDR3 totals 12 residues. The V and J ends lost 0 bases and 6 bases respectively, with 5 bases between them. Germline V gene lookup returns CDR1 SGHDT and CDR2 YYEEEE.

Only one count was recorded for this clone. CDR3: CASSGSGLLYGYTF. The CDR3 DNA reads as TGTGCCAGCAGCGGTTCCGGGCTGCTGTATGGCTACACCTTC. The chain has TRBV9 and TRBJ1-2; D remains ambiguous. Germline CDR1 reads SGDLS; CDR2 reads YYNGEE. The CDR3 contains 14 residues. Trimming removed 3 bases from V and 5 bases from J, with 14 bases in between.

The chain uses TRBV5-1 and TRBJ2-6; tentative D call: TRBD1 (5 bases). The germline V gene has CDR1 SGHRS and CDR2 YFSETQ. The CDR3 sequence is 14 residues long. V was cut by 4 bases and J by 4 bases, with 9 bases left in between. The CDR3, as DNA: TGCGCCAGCAGCGAGACAGCAGGGGCCAACGTCCTGACTTTC. It yields the protein CASSETAGANVLTF. The whole variable domain, filled in from reference TRBV5-1 and TRBJ2-6, reads KAGVTQTPRYLIKTRGQQVTLSCSPISGHRSVSWYQQTPGQGLQFLFEYFSETQRNKGNFPGRFSGRQFSNSRSEMNVSTLELGDSALYLCASSETAGANVLTFGAGSRLTVL.

This clone has a handful of counts. The chain couples TRBV5-1 to TRBJ2-2, with TRBD2 identical over 9 bases. V trimming: 4 bases; J trimming: 5 bases; junction bases outside the gene matches: 6. The CDR3 sequence is 15 residues long. CDR1 and CDR2 from the germline V gene are SGHRS and YFSETQ. Written as DNA, the CDR3 is TGCGCCAGCAGCGAGGCTAGCGGGGCGACCGGGGAGCTGTTTTTT. Residues: CASSEASGATGELFF.

The CDR3 nucleotides read TGTGCCAGCAGCTCCCTTTCAGGGGAAAATCAGCCCCAGCATTTT. Residues: CASSSLSGENQPQHF. This rearrangement joins TRBV5-6 to TRBJ1-5; TRBD1 is a possible D gene (6 bases). V was cut by 3 bases and J by 4 bases, with 14 bases left in between. The length of the CDR3 is 15 residues. CDR1 is SGHDT and CDR2 is YYEEEE in the germline V gene.

The chain recombines TRBV5-4 with TRBJ1-2; 8 positions match TRBD1. Looked up from germline, CDR1 is SGHNT and CDR2 is YYREEE (reference sequence). CDR3 length equals 15 residues. J gave up 8 bases and V 0 bases, and 9 bases lay outside the gene matches. This CDR3 is CASSLEVQGGGGYTF. The CDR3 DNA reads as TGTGCCAGCAGCTTGGAGGTACAGGGGGGCGGGGGCTACACCTTC.

The rearrangement uses TRBV5-1 and TRBJ2-4; D unclear. Per germline, CDR1 SGHRS and CDR2 YFSETQ. Trimming took 3 bases from V and 11 from J, leaving 9 bases between them. The CDR3 loop spans 11 amino acids. The CDR3 spells CASSSSQVQYF. Written as DNA, the CDR3 is TGCGCCAGCAGCTCCAGTCAGGTTCAGTACTTC. Complete variable domain (other parts from reference TRBV5-1 and TRBJ2-4): KAGVTQTPRYLIKTRGQQVTLSCSPISGHRSVSWYQQTPGQGLQFLFEYFSETQRNKGNFPGRFSGRQFSNSRSEMNVSTLELGDSALYLCASSSSQVQYFGAGTRLSVL.

The chain joins TRBV18 to TRBJ2-5; no clear D gene. The V gene's germline CDR1 is KGHSH and CDR2 LQKENI. This CDR3 comprises 11 residues. Trimming left V 1 base short and J 5 bases short, with 2 bases between. The CDR3 protein is CASSPRETQYF. The CDR3 DNA reads TGTGCCAGCTCACCACGGGAGACCCAGTACTTC.

The V and J genes are TRBV6-5 and TRBJ1-6; TRBD1 matches at 10 bases. V dropped 3 bases and J dropped 8; count of bases not matched to a gene: 7. This CDR3 has 16 residues. In germline, CDR1 is MNHEY, CDR2 SVGAGI. The CDR3 spells CASSYGTGAWDSPLHF. CDR3 DNA: TGTGCCAGCAGTTATGGGACAGGGGCTTGGGATTCACCCCTCCACTTT.

This clone appeared a single time. The V and J genes are TRBV6-5 and TRBJ2-3; no definite D call. Trimming took off 4 bases at V and 0 bases at J, with 8 bases between the two ends. The V gene's germline CDR1 is MNHEY and CDR2 SVGAGI. CDR3 length equals 14 residues. The CDR3 coding sequence is TGTGCCAGCAGTTCCCGGACCAGCACAGATACGCAGTATTTT. This codes for CASSSRTSTDTQYF.

About this clone: An end of the junction does not agree with germline; a read error may underlie this. The chain links TRBV7-7 to TRBJ1-1; D remains ambiguous. Germline lookup yields CDR1 SSHAT and CDR2 FNYEAQ (reference sequence). The CDR3 has 13 amino acids. CDR3 residues: CASSLEMNTEAFF. For the CDR3, the DNA is TGTGCTAGCAGCCTAGAGATGAACACTGAAGCTTTCTTT.

The chain recombines TRBV19 with TRBJ2-1; TRBD1 aligns across 9 bases. The germline V gene has CDR1 LNHDA and CDR2 SQIVND (reference sequence). The CDR3 sequence is 15 residues long. Trimming removed 5 bases from V and 4 bases from J; junction bases left unmatched: 6. The CDR3 is CASSWGTGRYNEQFF. CDR3 DNA sequence: TGTGCCAGTAGTTGGGGGACAGGGCGATACAATGAGCAGTTCTTC.